This T cell receptor beta chain was captured by sequencing in a study of blood T cell repertoires in COVID-19. Study as a whole: Material from acute and convalescent COVID-19 was sourced from the United States, Italy and Spain.

Trimming removed 0 bases from V and 3 bases from J; junction bases left unmatched: 7. In germline, CDR1 is MGHRA, CDR2 YSYEKL. The CDR3 spans 17 residues. Patients in Seattle were enrolled during active infection, then followed longitudinally. Per the authors' pipeline: Nucleated cell counts were estimated from reference gene primer amplification. Generated by immunoSEQ multiplex PCR, the TCRdb table keeps only in-frame clones and is missing some. V and J calls and clone size follow that table, whereas D and trimming were derived from the DNA. Of tens of thousands of clones in the sample, around 89% were seen once.

Material for sequencing was peripheral blood. The rearrangement links TRBV4-1 to TRBJ2-1; TRBD2 matches at 8 bases. This receptor was obtained from a man in his fifties or sixties with COVID-19, enrolled during active disease. The CDR3 DNA reads as TGCGCCAGCAGCCAAGATTCACGGACTAGCAGCTACAATGAGCAGTTCTTC. As protein: CASSQDSRTSSYNEQFF.